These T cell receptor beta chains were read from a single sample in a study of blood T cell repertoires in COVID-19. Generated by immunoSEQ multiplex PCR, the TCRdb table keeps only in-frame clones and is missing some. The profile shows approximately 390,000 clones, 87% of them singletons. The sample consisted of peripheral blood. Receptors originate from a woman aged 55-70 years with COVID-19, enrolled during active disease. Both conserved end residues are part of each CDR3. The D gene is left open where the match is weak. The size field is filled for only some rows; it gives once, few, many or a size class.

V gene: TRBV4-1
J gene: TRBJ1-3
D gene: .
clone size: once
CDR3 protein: CASTPGPGAGGNTIYF

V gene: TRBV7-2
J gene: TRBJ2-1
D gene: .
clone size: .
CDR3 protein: CASSRTLLAYLGYNEQFF

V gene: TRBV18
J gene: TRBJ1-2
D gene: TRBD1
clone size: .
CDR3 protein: CASSPETGGAYGYTF

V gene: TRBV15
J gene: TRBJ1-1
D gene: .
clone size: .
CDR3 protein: CATSRDRGSEAFF

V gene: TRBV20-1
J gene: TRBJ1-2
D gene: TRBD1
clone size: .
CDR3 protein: CSASRGDRGYTF

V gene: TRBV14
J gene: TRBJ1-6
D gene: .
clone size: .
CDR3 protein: CASSQGSNSPLHF

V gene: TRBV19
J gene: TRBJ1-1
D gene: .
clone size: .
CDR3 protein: CASSIFGQSLTEAFF

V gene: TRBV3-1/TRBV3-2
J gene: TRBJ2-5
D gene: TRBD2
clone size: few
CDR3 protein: CASSQVGLAGQETQYF

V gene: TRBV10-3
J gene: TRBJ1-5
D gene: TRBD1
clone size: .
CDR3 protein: CAISDTGVGNQPQHF

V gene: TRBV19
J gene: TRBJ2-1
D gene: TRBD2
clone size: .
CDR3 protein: CASSRSMGGVPFNEQFF

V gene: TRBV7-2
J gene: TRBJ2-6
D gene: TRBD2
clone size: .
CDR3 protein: CASSLGLAGVLSGANVLTF

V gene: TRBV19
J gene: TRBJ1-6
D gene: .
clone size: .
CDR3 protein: CASSITGMGSPLHF

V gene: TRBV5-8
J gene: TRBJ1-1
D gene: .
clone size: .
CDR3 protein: CASSLAGYFGTEAFF

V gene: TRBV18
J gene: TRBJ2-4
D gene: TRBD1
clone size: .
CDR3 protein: CASSPLSPGTGVIVHF

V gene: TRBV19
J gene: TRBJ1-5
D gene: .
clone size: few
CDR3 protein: CASKTGPYQPQHF

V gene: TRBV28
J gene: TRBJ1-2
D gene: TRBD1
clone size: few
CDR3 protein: CASMRQGQGYTF

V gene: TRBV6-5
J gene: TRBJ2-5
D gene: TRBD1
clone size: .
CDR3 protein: CASSYGTEEETQYF

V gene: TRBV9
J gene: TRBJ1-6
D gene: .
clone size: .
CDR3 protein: CASSVTDSYNSPLHF

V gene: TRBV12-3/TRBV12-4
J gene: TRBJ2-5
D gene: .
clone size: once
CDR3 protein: CASRDRGETQYF

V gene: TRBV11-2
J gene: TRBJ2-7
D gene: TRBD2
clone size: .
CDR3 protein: CASSFSGESSYEQYF

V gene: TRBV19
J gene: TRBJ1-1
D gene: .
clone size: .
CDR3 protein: CASKSLGGREWNTEAFF

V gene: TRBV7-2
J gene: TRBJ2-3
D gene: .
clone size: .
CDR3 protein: CASSWDIFTDTQYF

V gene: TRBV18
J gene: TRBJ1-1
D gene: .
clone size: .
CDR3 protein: CASSPYREEAFF

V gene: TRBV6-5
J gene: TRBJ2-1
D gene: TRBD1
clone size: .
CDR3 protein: CASSRQGVSYNEQFF

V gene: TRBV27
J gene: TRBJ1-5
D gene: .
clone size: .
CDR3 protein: CASSPLQGISNQPQHF

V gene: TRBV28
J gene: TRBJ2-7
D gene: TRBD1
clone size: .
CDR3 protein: CASSTGQGGSYEQYF

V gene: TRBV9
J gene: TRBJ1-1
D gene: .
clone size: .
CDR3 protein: CASSARTLNTEAFF

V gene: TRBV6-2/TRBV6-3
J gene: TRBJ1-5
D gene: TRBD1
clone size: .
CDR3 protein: CASSPGPDRGGPNQPQHF

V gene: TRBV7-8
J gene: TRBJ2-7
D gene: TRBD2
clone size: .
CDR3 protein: CASSSRTSGDDINYEQYF

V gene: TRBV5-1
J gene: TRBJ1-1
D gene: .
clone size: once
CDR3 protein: CASSPGDSARMGEAFF

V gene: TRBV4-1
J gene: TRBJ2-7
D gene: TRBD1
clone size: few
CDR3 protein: CASSAGQEESEQYF